Following are 27 T cell receptor beta chains from one sample sequenced in a study of identical twins. Via MiXCR, TCRdb re-called the 5' RACE reads, giving one row per CDR3 protein. The data show around 650,000 distinct CDR3 sequences, with 7% to 7.5% seen just once and around 1.6% held by the top ten. These data were also filed under a second study, of yellow fever vaccine responses in identical twins.

Material: PBMCs. The source is a woman younger than 35 in good health.

This clonotype has only a few counts. This rearrangement joins TRBV5-1 to TRBJ1-1; maybe TRBD1 (6 bases). Germline-derived CDR1 and CDR2 are SGHRS and YFSETQ. The CDR3 consists of 15 residues. Trimming pared 5 bases from V and 0 bases from J, leaving 14 bases between. The CDR3 here is CASSTQGRMNTEAFF. In nucleotides, the CDR3 is TGCGCCAGCAGTACCCAGGGGAGAATGAACACTGAAGCTTTCTTT. The full variable domain, completed using reference TRBV5-1 and TRBJ1-1, is KAGVTQTPRYLIKTRGQQVTLSCSPISGHRSVSWYQQTPGQGLQFLFEYFSETQRNKGNFPGRFSGRQFSNSRSEMNVSTLELGDSALYLCASSTQGRMNTEAFFGQGTRLTVV.

The V and J genes are TRBV10-3 and TRBJ2-2; TRBD2 matches 10 bases. The J segment lost 4 bases and the V segment lost 4 bases, leaving 12 bases of the junction unmatched. This CDR3 is 18 amino acids long. Germline V gives CDR1 ENHRY, CDR2 SYGVKD. The CDR3 nucleotides are TGTGCCATCAGTGCCCTGGAAGCGGGAGGGCCGAGCACCGGGGAGCTGTTTTTT. This encodes CAISALEAGGPSTGELFF.

This clonotype was counted between two and nine times. The chain links TRBV5-1 to TRBJ2-2, with D perhaps matching TRBD2 (5 bases). Trimming took 4 bases from V and 0 from J, leaving 10 bases between them. This CDR3 has 15 residues. Germline V lookup: CDR1 SGHRS, CDR2 YFSETQ. The CDR3: CASSPWTSNTGELFF. The CDR3 DNA follows: TGCGCCAGCAGCCCCTGGACTTCGAACACCGGGGAGCTGTTTTTT.

This clonotype has more than one count but fewer than ten. The rearrangement joins TRBV6-5 to TRBJ1-4, with 9 bases fitting TRBD1. The length of the CDR3 is 15 residues. The germline V gene encodes CDR1 MNHEY and CDR2 SVGAGI. Trimming at V came to 2 bases and at J to 8 bases, leaving 6 bases not matched to a gene. In nucleotides, the CDR3 is TGTGCCAGCAGTTACGGGACAGGGAAGGGAGAAAAACTGTTTTTT. It is translated as CASSYGTGKGEKLFF.

The sample holds a few counts of this clonotype. The gene calls are TRBV29-1 and TRBJ2-1; D is possibly TRBD1 or TRBD2 (5 bases each). CDR1 and CDR2 (germline): SQVTM, ANQGSEA. Between the trimmed V and J ends, which lost 4 bases and 2 bases, there was a span of 12 bases. The CDR3 has 14 residues. CDR3 sequence: CSVGRDGTYNEQFF. The DNA for the CDR3 is TGCAGCGTTGGCCGGGACGGCACCTACAATGAGCAGTTCTTC.

The chain is built from TRBV3-1 and TRBJ2-7; D unclear. Deletions cut 4 bases from V and 3 bases from J, with 10 bases between. Germline V gene lookup returns CDR1 LGHDT and CDR2 YNNKEL (reference sequence). The CDR3 loop spans 13 amino acids. CDR3 bases: TGTGCCAGCAGCCGCTCTTTGGGCTACGAGCAGTACGTC. Amino acid sequence: CASSRSLGYEQYV.

The rearrangement joins TRBV28 to TRBJ1-2, with D tentatively TRBD1 (6 bases). The CDR3 covers 16 residues. Per germline, CDR1 MDHEN and CDR2 SYDVKM. Trimming took off 5 bases at V and 2 bases at J, with 18 bases between the two ends. The CDR3 DNA reads as TGTGCCAGCAGTGCCGGGGGGCGTGAGGCAAACTATGGCTACACCTTC. Its translation: CASSAGGREANYGYTF.

The genes are TRBV6-6 and TRBJ1-5, with 8 bases matching TRBD1. CDR3 length: 12 residues. V was pared by 6 bases and J by 9 bases, with 4 bases of the junction left unmatched. Germline V gene lookup returns CDR1 MNHNY and CDR2 SVGAGI (reference sequence). The CDR3 DNA follows: TGTGCCAGCAGGACAGGGGAGCTGCCCCAGCATTTT. Translating gives CASRTGELPQHF.

The rearrangement joins TRBV10-3 to TRBJ2-3; D remains unclear. V was cut by 2 bases and J by 5 bases, with 14 bases left in between. The CDR3 is made up of 15 amino acids. Germline V gives CDR1 ENHRY, CDR2 SYGVKD. CDR3 nucleotide sequence: TGTGCCATCAGTGAGCGTTCTACATGGAAAGATACGCAGTATTTT. As protein: CAISERSTWKDTQYF.

This clonotype was recorded a few times. The rearrangement links TRBV7-8 to TRBJ2-5; 8 bases fit TRBD2. CDR3 size: 16 residues. CDR1 SGHVS and CDR2 FQNEAQ come from the germline V gene. The V segment lost 1 base and the J segment 5 bases; nucleotides outside the gene matches: 9. CDR3 in DNA: TGTGCCAGCAGCTTAGGGCGGGGGGTAGCGGGGGAGACCCAGTACTTC. This sequence encodes CASSLGRGVAGETQYF.

This clonotype was detected ten times or more. The chain carries TRBV11-2 and TRBJ2-1; TRBD2 might be the D (5 bases). Germline V gene sequence: CDR1 SGHAT, CDR2 FQNNGV. Trimming took off 3 bases at V and 6 bases at J, with 15 bases between the two ends. The CDR3 covers 15 residues. The DNA for the CDR3 is TGTGCCAGCAGCTTGACCCAGGAGGTTTTCAATGAGCAGTTCTTC. Translated, it gives CASSLTQEVFNEQFF.

The chain uses TRBV10-3 and TRBJ2-7, with unresolved D. Germline V gives CDR1 ENHRY, CDR2 SYGVKD. This CDR3 spans 13 amino acids. The V and J ends lost 4 bases and 4 bases respectively, with 11 bases between them. The CDR3 sequence is CAISGAEIYEQYV. DNA for the CDR3: TGTGCCATCAGTGGTGCAGAAATATACGAGCAGTACGTC.

The CDR3 coding sequence is TGCTGTGTCTTGGGACAGCGATATAGGAGCTCCTACAATGAGCAGTTCTTC. Its translation is CCVLGQRYRSSYNEQFF. This chain links TRBV20-1 with TRBJ2-1, with TRBD1 matching 7 bases. Germline V gene lookup returns CDR1 DFQATT and CDR2 SNEGSKA (reference sequence). The CDR3 contains 17 residues.

A few counts support this clonotype. The chain employs TRBV12-3 or TRBV12-4 and TRBJ2-1; D unclear. The CDR3 is 12 amino acids. The germline V and J ends were trimmed by 6 bases and 9 bases, with 12 bases remaining between them. This CDR3 reads CASSPSSVEQFF. Here the CDR3 DNA reads TGTGCCAGCAGCCCCTCCTCGGTTGAGCAGTTCTTC.

J is TRBJ2-3 and V is TRBV5-4; no definite D call. The germline V gene has CDR1 SGHNT and CDR2 YYREEE (reference sequence). Trimming removed 3 bases at V and 4 bases at J, with 6 bases between. This CDR3 is 12 amino acids long. CDR3: CASSSTADTQYF. The CDR3 coding sequence is TGTGCCAGCAGCTCGACTGCAGATACGCAGTATTTT.

The chain joins TRBV7-9 to TRBJ2-3; D remains ambiguous. Germline V gene sequence: CDR1 SEHNR, CDR2 FQNEAQ (reference sequence). This CDR3 is built from 17 residues. The V end was cut by 1 base, the J end by 2 bases, with 16 bases between. CDR3 sequence: CASSLDGSERDTDTQYF. CDR3 bases: TGTGCCAGCAGCTTAGATGGCTCCGAACGAGACACAGATACGCAGTATTTT.

This clonotype was counted between two and nine times. The V call is TRBV7-6, the J call TRBJ2-5; 14 nucleotides agree with TRBD2. The CDR3 length is 17 residues. Unmatched junction bases numbered 8, after V lost 4 bases and J lost 4 bases. Germline V gene sequence: CDR1 SGHVS, CDR2 FNYEAQ. The CDR3 spells CASSSLGTSGSRETQYF. Here the CDR3 DNA reads TGTGCCAGCAGCTCCCTTGGGACTAGCGGGAGTCGAGAGACCCAGTACTTC.

Many counts were recorded for this clonotype. CDR3 loop: CSARYFSGGVLNTQYF. The CDR3 nucleotides read TGCAGTGCTAGATATTTTAGCGGGGGGGTCTTGAATACGCAGTATTTT. The V call is TRBV20-1, the J call TRBJ2-3, with 11 bases aligning to TRBD2. Germline values: CDR1 DFQATT, CDR2 SNEGSKA (reference sequence). J lost 7 bases, V lost 2 bases, and 11 bases had no gene match. The CDR3 length is 16 residues.

The J gene is TRBJ2-5, the V gene TRBV27; TRBD2 might be the D (6 bases). V dropped 2 bases and J dropped 4 bases, with 14 bases sitting between them. CDR3 length equals 15 residues. Germline V CDR1 and CDR2: MNHEY, SMNVEV (reference sequence). CDR3 sequence reads: CASSLRGRRGETQYF. The DNA for the CDR3 is TGTGCCAGCAGTTTAAGGGGCAGGAGGGGAGAGACCCAGTACTTC.

This clonotype was detected ten times or more. The chain is built from TRBV12-3 or TRBV12-4 and TRBJ1-5; 8 bases are a match to TRBD1. J gave up 9 bases and V 3 bases, and 4 bases lay outside the gene matches. The CDR3 consists of 13 residues. The CDR3 DNA reads TGTGCCAGCAGTTTCAGGGGGCCAGGGCCCCAGCATTTT. It codes for CASSFRGPGPQHF.

There are a few counts of this clonotype. This chain joins TRBV29-1 and TRBJ1-4; 7 nucleotides line up with TRBD1. Germline CDR1 and CDR2: SQVTM and ANQGSEA. This CDR3 comprises 14 residues. V lost 4 bases, J lost 10 bases, and 12 bases stayed unmatched. Here the CDR3 DNA reads TGCAGCGTTGGCCTGGGGCAGGGGGAGCGAAAACTGTTTTTT. Translation gives CSVGLGQGERKLFF.

The V and J genes are TRBV11-2 and TRBJ2-5; perhaps TRBD2 as D (6 bases). V was pared by 4 bases and J by 5 bases, with 14 bases between. Germline CDR1 and CDR2: SGHAT and FQNNGV. The CDR3 consists of 14 residues. CDR3 loop: CASSWGLPGETQYF. The CDR3 DNA sequence: TGTGCCAGCAGCTGGGGACTGCCTGGGGAGACCCAGTACTTC.

This clonotype was seen a handful of times. CDR3 coding DNA: TGTGCCAGCAGTTTTGACGCCTCCTACAATGAGCAGTTCTTC. Translated: CASSFDASYNEQFF. This chain connects TRBV27 to TRBJ2-1; D is uncertain. Germline V gene data show CDR1 as MNHEY and CDR2 as SMNVEV (reference sequence). Trimming cost V 3 bases and J 0 bases, with 6 bases left between them. The CDR3 consists of 14 residues.

This clonotype came up many times. The rearrangement uses TRBV3-1 and TRBJ2-3; unclear D gene. The CDR3 loop spans 14 amino acids. V gave up 2 bases and J gave up 0 bases, with 6 bases separating them. CDR1 is LGHDT and CDR2 is YNNKEL in the germline V gene (reference sequence). The CDR3 DNA sequence: TGTGCCAGCAGCCAACTTATTAGCACAGATACGCAGTATTTT. Protein: CASSQLISTDTQYF.

The chain employs TRBV6-5 and TRBJ1-2; D is unresolved. In germline, CDR1 is MNHEY, CDR2 SVGAGI. CDR3 size: 12 residues. V dropped 2 bases and J dropped 5 bases, with 6 bases sitting between them. CDR3 nucleotides: TGTGCCAGCAGTTACGGGCTGTATGGCTACACCTTC. It encodes CASSYGLYGYTF.

This clonotype was picked up a small number of times. The CDR3 DNA is TGTGCCACCAGTGATTTACCGAAACAGGGCATAAGGGAGACCCAGTACTTC. Its translation is CATSDLPKQGIRETQYF. This chain uses TRBV24-1 with TRBJ2-5; D is possibly TRBD1 (6 bases). Germline-derived CDR1 and CDR2 are KGHDR and SFDVKD. The V and J ends lost 1 base and 5 bases respectively, with 19 bases between them. The length of the CDR3 is 17 residues.

This chain uses TRBV2 with TRBJ2-5; 10 bases line up with TRBD2. CDR1 is SNHLY, CDR2 FYNNEI, per germline. This CDR3 is 16 amino acids long. V was clipped by 6 bases and J by 5 bases; unmatched bases: 12. CDR3 residues: CASRKSSGGLWETQYF. The CDR3 nucleotides are TGTGCCAGCAGGAAATCTAGCGGGGGCCTCTGGGAGACCCAGTACTTC.